These 17 T cell receptor beta chains share one sample of origin, sequenced in a study of cytomegalovirus exposure and HLA in healthy donors. PCR used 60 Vbeta primers and 13 Jbeta primers. The table came from immunoSEQ multiplex PCR; TCRdb's copy has only in-frame clones and leaves some out. The sample includes roughly 130,000 clones, around 80% seen only once; the top ten take under 6%. The sample was PBMCs. Receptors originate from a man under 40 in good health and CMV-seronegative.

For this clone: The junction differs from germline at one of its ends, possibly a read error. Other DNA sequences from this sample encode an identical CDR3 as well. Here the CDR3 reads CASSQEQAGSYNSPLHF. The CDR3 DNA follows: TGCGCCAGCAGCCAGGAACAGGCCGGCTCCTATAATTCCCCCCTCCACTTT. The rearrangement links TRBV4-3 to TRBJ1-6; TRBD1 might be the D (5 bases). The germline gives CDR1 LGHNA, CDR2 YSLEER. The length of the CDR3 is 17 residues.

The rearrangement uses TRBV7-9 and TRBJ1-2; 7 bases agree with TRBD1. With V trimmed by 0 bases and J by 1 base, 2 bases remained unmatched. The CDR3 contains 15 residues. The germline V gene has CDR1 SEHNR and CDR2 FQNEAQ (reference sequence). The CDR3 sequence is CASSLADRINYGYTF. CDR3 coding DNA: TGTGCCAGCAGCTTAGCGGACAGGATTAACTATGGCTACACCTTC.

This clone occurred once. The chain carries TRBV25-1 and TRBJ1-1; TRBD1 might be the D (6 bases). The V and J ends lost 6 bases and 1 base respectively, with 15 bases between them. The germline gives CDR1 MGHDK, CDR2 SYGVNS. CDR3 length equals 15 residues. CDR3 in amino acids: CASRPPRGGNTEAFF. The CDR3 DNA reads as TGTGCCAGCAGGCCCCCGAGGGGGGGGAACACTGAAGCTTTCTTT.

This chain links TRBV29-1 with TRBJ2-2, with TRBD1 matching over 10 bases. Germline V gives CDR1 SQVTM, CDR2 ANQGSEA. This CDR3 region has 14 residues. With V trimmed by 7 bases and J by 4 bases, 6 bases remained unmatched. CDR3 nucleotide sequence: TGCAGCGGCGGGACAGGGGCTCGCACCGGGGAGCTGTTTTTT. The encoded protein is CSGGTGARTGELFF.

This clone was seen a few times. The J gene is TRBJ2-7, the V gene TRBV7-2; 10 nucleotides match TRBD2. Germline V gene data show CDR1 as SGHTA and CDR2 as FQGNSA. V trimming: 1 base; J trimming: 5 bases; junction bases outside the gene matches: 8. The CDR3 spans 16 residues. The CDR3, as DNA: TGTGCCAGCAGCTTAGACAGCGGGAGGGCCGGGGACGAGCAGTACTTC. It codes for CASSLDSGRAGDEQYF.

The chain couples TRBV5-4 to TRBJ1-1; perhaps TRBD1 as D (6 bases). The V end was cut by 4 bases, the J end by 5 bases, with 18 bases between. The CDR3 has 15 amino acids. The germline gives CDR1 SGHNT, CDR2 YYREEE (reference sequence). CDR3 protein: CASSPGGAKSTEAFF. The CDR3 region has the DNA TGTGCCAGCAGCCCTGGGGGCGCAAAGTCTACTGAAGCTTTCTTT.

This sequence joins TRBV7-9 and TRBJ1-1; D is perhaps TRBD1 (5 bases). The germline V and J ends were trimmed by 4 bases and 1 base, with 13 bases remaining between them. Germline CDR1 SEHNR, CDR2 FQNEAQ (reference sequence). The CDR3 contains 15 residues. CDR3 loop: CASSSPWGENTEAFF. The DNA for the CDR3 is TGTGCCAGCAGCTCCCCGTGGGGGGAGAACACTGAAGCTTTCTTT.

V and J are TRBV6-5 and TRBJ2-5, with a possible D match to TRBD2 (6 bases). The V gene's germline CDR1 is MNHEY and CDR2 SVGAGI. The germline V and J ends were trimmed by 0 bases and 5 bases, with 16 bases remaining between them. This CDR3 has 16 amino acids. CDR3 coding DNA: TGTGCCAGCAGTTACTCCCTTAGCGGAGGCTGGGAGACCCAGTACTTC. As protein: CASSYSLSGGWETQYF.

Regarding this clone: The conserved phenylalanine or tryptophan normally closing the CDR3 is absent here, so this likely arose from a read error. The chain employs TRBV6-6 and TRBJ1-2; D is possibly TRBD1 (6 bases). The ends were cut back, 4 bases at V and 5 bases at J, with 8 bases in the middle. The length of the CDR3 is 12 residues. CDR1 MNHNY and CDR2 SVGAGI come from the germline V gene (reference sequence). The CDR3 nucleotides are TGTGCCAGCAGTTTTAGGGGGTATGGCTACACCCTC. Residues: CASSFRGYGYTL.

The rearrangement joins TRBV5-1 to TRBJ1-1, with D unresolved. CDR1 SGHRS and CDR2 YFSETQ come from the germline V gene. The CDR3 has 14 amino acids. Trimming pared 8 bases from V and 1 base from J, leaving 15 bases between. For the CDR3, the DNA is TGCGCCAGTCAATTCGGAGGGCCGAACACTGAAGCTTTCTTT. It translates to CASQFGGPNTEAFF.

J is TRBJ1-2 and V is TRBV6-6, with D possibly TRBD1 on 5 matching bases. CDR3 length: 13 residues. V was cut by 2 bases and J by 2 bases, with 6 bases left in between. Germline-derived CDR1 and CDR2 are MNHNY and SVGAGI (reference sequence). The CDR3 region is CASSYRQNYGYTF. The CDR3, as DNA: TGTGCCAGCAGTTACCGACAGAACTATGGCTACACCTTC.

The chain links TRBV29-1 to TRBJ2-7; 7 bases fit TRBD2. CDR3 length: 13 amino acids. J lost 2 bases, V lost 7 bases, and 8 bases had no gene match. Germline loops: CDR1 SQVTM, CDR2 ANQGSEA. CDR3 residues: CSARDYPAYEQYF. CDR3 DNA: TGCAGCGCCCGGGACTATCCGGCCTACGAGCAGTACTTC.

The gene calls are TRBV2 and TRBJ2-2, with D perhaps TRBD2 (6 bases). Germline CDR1 and CDR2: SNHLY and FYNNEI. Trimming left V 8 bases short and J 1 base short, with 8 bases between. The CDR3 is 13 residues long. This CDR3 reads CASGGENTGELFF. CDR3 bases: TGTGCCAGCGGCGGGGAGAACACCGGGGAGCTGTTTTTT.

This clone came up a few times. This chain joins TRBV6-5 and TRBJ1-1; 9 positions match TRBD1. This CDR3 comprises 13 residues. Per germline, CDR1 MNHEY and CDR2 SVGAGI. Unmatched junction bases numbered 3, after V lost 6 bases and J lost 4 bases. CDR3 sequence reads: CASSPTGGTEAFF. Written as DNA, the CDR3 is TGTGCCAGCAGCCCGACAGGGGGCACTGAAGCTTTCTTT.

This clone occurred once. For the CDR3, the DNA is TGTGCCAGCAGACCCTTGCAGGCGTCCGGCACAGATACGCAGTATTTT. Translated, it gives CASRPLQASGTDTQYF. The rearrangement uses TRBV2 and TRBJ2-3; unclear D gene. V lost 6 bases, J lost 1 base, and 17 bases lay in between. Looked up from germline, CDR1 is SNHLY and CDR2 is FYNNEI. The CDR3 runs to 16 residues.

This clone was recorded once. The V gene is TRBV6-6, the J gene TRBJ2-7; D not resolved. The CDR3 contains 13 residues. V dropped 5 bases and J dropped 3 bases, with 11 bases sitting between them. The germline gives CDR1 MNHNY, CDR2 SVGAGI (reference sequence). The CDR3 nucleotides read TGTGCCAGCAGTCCCGGTACAGACTACGAGCAGTACTTC. Its protein is CASSPGTDYEQYF.

This chain connects TRBV27 to TRBJ2-2; possible D gene TRBD2, 6 bases. This CDR3 is built from 15 residues. With 4 bases removed from V and 4 bases from J, the gap between germline ends came to 13 bases. The V gene's germline CDR1 is MNHEY and CDR2 SMNVEV (reference sequence). This chain's CDR3 is CASSSSSVVTGELFF. CDR3 sequence (DNA): TGTGCCAGCAGTTCTTCTAGCGTCGTCACCGGGGAGCTGTTTTTT.